Given below is one TCR beta chain in context. Its matching antigen is unknown. The protocol was immunoSEQ multiplex PCR, while the TCRdb copy is restricted to in-frame clones and leaves out a portion. Among some 150,000 clones listed, over 90% were seen once. The sample belongs to a study of T cell responses to AZD1222 COVID-19 vaccine. Whole-study findings and limits: White British people made up most donors, females outnumbered males, and clonal diversity was possibly underestimated.

The CDR3 loop spans 14 amino acids. The V gene's germline CDR1 is SGHNT and CDR2 YYREEE (reference sequence). V dropped 0 bases and J dropped 8; count of bases not matched to a gene: 5. This TCR came from an adult in good health. The V and J genes are TRBV5-4 and TRBJ2-1; 7 bases fit TRBD1. Sequencing was performed on peripheral blood, taken on day 0 of AZD1222 vaccination. This CDR3 reads CASSLDLGGDEQFF. The CDR3 nucleotides read TGTGCCAGCAGCTTGGACCTAGGGGGCGATGAGCAGTTCTTC.